This TCR beta chain originates from a study of technical replicates of blood from a few donors. Deletions cut 3 bases from V and 5 bases from J, with 10 bases between. CDR3 length: 13 residues. Germline V gives CDR1 MNHEY, CDR2 SMNVEV (reference sequence). This table comes from immunoSEQ multiplex PCR, and its TCRdb copy is limited to in-frame clones, with some not included. Of tens of thousands of clones in the sample, around nine tenths were seen once. This chain links TRBV27 with TRBJ2-5, with a tentative D call TRBD2 (6 bases). The sequenced sample consisted of T cells isolated from PBMCs. The receptor's source is a human donor in good health. The CDR3 bases are TGTGCCAGCAGTTTCGGGAGTATGGAGACCCAGTACTTC. This encodes CASSFGSMETQYF.